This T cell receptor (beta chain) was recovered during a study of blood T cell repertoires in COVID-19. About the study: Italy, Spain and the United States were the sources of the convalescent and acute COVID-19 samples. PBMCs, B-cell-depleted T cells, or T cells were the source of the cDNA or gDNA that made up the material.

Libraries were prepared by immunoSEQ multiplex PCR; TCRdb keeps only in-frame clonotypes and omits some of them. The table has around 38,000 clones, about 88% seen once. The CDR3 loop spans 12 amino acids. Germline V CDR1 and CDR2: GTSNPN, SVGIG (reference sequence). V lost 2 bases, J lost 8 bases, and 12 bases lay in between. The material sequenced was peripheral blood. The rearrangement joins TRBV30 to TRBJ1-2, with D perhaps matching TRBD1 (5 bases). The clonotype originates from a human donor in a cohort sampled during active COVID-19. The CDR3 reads CAWSSGLEGYTF. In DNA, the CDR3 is TGTGCCTGGAGTTCGGGACTCGAGGGCTACACCTTC.